This T cell receptor (beta chain) was sequenced for a study of blood T cell repertoires in COVID-19. Whole-study context: The United States, Italy and Spain supplied acute and convalescent COVID-19 samples. PBMCs, B-cell-depleted T cells, or T cells were the source of the cDNA or gDNA that made up the material.

Cohorts were determined from participant-reported clinical history. Profiling relied on immunoSEQ multiplex PCR, and the TCRdb table lists in-frame clones only, not all of them. The sample lists 150,000 to 200,000 clones; around 79% were seen once. J gave up 2 bases and V 0 bases, and 0 bases lay outside the gene matches. The CDR3 is made up of 14 amino acids. Per germline, CDR1 SGHNT and CDR2 YYREEE (reference sequence). Sequences were obtained from PBMCs or T cells enriched from blood (not recorded which). The chain uses TRBV5-4 and TRBJ1-2; 8 positions agree with TRBD1. The clonotype comes from a man aged 50-59 years who had recovered from COVID-19. The CDR3 sequence is CASSLGQGNYGYTF. CDR3 nucleotides: TGTGCCAGCAGCTTGGGACAGGGGAACTATGGCTACACCTTC.